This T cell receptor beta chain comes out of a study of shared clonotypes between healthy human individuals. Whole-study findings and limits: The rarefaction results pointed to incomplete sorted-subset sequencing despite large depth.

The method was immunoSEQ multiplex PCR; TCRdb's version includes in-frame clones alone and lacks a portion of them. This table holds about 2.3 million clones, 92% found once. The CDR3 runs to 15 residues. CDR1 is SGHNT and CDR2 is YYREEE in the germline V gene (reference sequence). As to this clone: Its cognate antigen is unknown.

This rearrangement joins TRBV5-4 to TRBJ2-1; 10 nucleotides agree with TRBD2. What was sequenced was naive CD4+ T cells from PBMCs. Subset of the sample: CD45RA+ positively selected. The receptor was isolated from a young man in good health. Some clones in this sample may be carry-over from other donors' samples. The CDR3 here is CASASSGSPYNEQFF. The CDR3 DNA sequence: TGTGCTTCGGCCTCTAGCGGGAGTCCCTACAATGAGCAGTTCTTC.